The subject of this entry is one T cell receptor beta chain. Its cognate antigen has yet to be identified. The entry originates in a study of T cells expressing NK-cell markers (dated by TCRdb to 2020 to 2022). Notes on the research overall: Three sorted T-cell subsets (CD3+CD56+NKG2C+, CD3+CD56+NKG2C- and CD3+CD56-NKG2C+) from under 10 donors had their TCR beta-chain repertoires profiled. Of the eight sequenced donors, seven were found to be HCMV-seropositive and one was found to be HCMV-seronegative. The eight sequenced donors were randomly selected healthy volunteers, three men and five women. Libraries were sequenced as 2 x 150 bp reads on Illumina HiSeq 2000/2500, MiSeq or NextSeq. What the study reported, not specific to this receptor: In six donors, the dominant CD3+CD56+NKG2C+ clonotypes were among the top 10 CD8+ clonotypes and accounted for about 1.0-7.5% of CD8+ T cells. Whether the expanded NKG2C-expressing T cell clones were specific for HCMV antigens remained unclear. Those dominant clonotypes were again the most abundant among CD3+CD56-NKG2C+ cells in a handful of donors, at about 25-60.1%.

HCMV serostatus was determined by detecting HCMV-specific IgG in serum with a commercial ELISA kit. Ficoll density gradient centrifugation was used to isolate peripheral blood mononuclear cells from blood. The sequencer was an Illumina HiSeq 2000. The TCR beta cDNA libraries were made using 5'RACE template switching, a step that added both a universal primer site and unique molecular identifiers. Priming for cDNA synthesis came from the TCR beta constant segment, and two successive PCR amplification steps followed. On the study's bioinformatics: MIGEC was used to demultiplex reads and group the reads by UMI, and MiTCR was used to assemble and quantify clonotypes. To remove erroneous sequences, TCR cDNA sequences were retained only when supported by two or more reads. The tcR package was used for downstream repertoire analysis, and clonotypes were matched between fractions using CDR3 nucleotide sequence together with V segment. Antigen specificity was annotated against VDJdb with VDJmatch, allowing one amino acid substitution in CDR3. Through TCRdb reprocessing, the reads give one entry per CDR3 protein sequence; DNA is omitted. TCRdb, not the original authors, processed these V and J calls. This sample's table contains under 200,000 distinct CDR3 sequences. The ten most abundant clones make up 15% to 20% of the sample.

As encoded in the germline V gene, CDR1 is MNHEY while CDR2 is SVGAGI. Measured from the cysteine to the phenylalanine, the CDR3 is 15 residues long. The DNA is not on file. Sequenced sample: blood T cells: a sorted CD56 or NKG2C T cell subset, CD4+ or CD8+ T cells, or bulk PBMC T cells (not recorded which). The sequence was obtained from a woman aged 18-70 years in good health. The chain employs TRBV6-5 and TRBJ2-1; TCRdb names TRBD1, which stays unverified in the absence of DNA. The CDR3 is CASSLLAGAGNEQFF.